This T cell receptor (beta chain) was profiled in a study of shared T cell receptors in the human thymus. The length of the CDR3 is 12 residues. Trimming pared 0 bases from V and 8 bases from J, leaving 8 bases between. Germline lookup yields CDR1 SGHKS and CDR2 YYEKEE (reference sequence). This clone was observed once. The assay was immunoSEQ multiplex PCR, and TCRdb's table has in-frame clones only and misses some. The table shows roughly 710,000 clones, with approximately 83% occurring only once. These data also formed part of another study, on human thymus T cells. This second report adds: Related studies noted strongly shared thymic repertoires across unrelated people.

The sequencing sample was made of thymocytes. This TCR was recovered from a girl under two years old with a congenital heart defect. This rearrangement joins TRBV5-5 to TRBJ1-2; no clear D. This CDR3 is CASSLAGGGYTF. As DNA, the CDR3 is TGTGCCAGCAGCTTGGCGGGTGGGGGCTACACCTTC.